A selection of T cell receptor beta chains follows, all from one sample in a study of memory CD4+ T cells and cytomegalovirus serostatus. Only in-frame clones appear in the TCRdb table, and some are missing; sequencing was by immunoSEQ multiplex PCR. Seen here are 61,000 or so clones, roughly 75% observed once, and the top ten hold roughly 0.48%. The sequencing input was memory CD4+ T cells from blood. These receptors all come from an adult in good health and CMV-seronegative. Some clones in this sample may be carry-over from other donors' samples. Each CDR3 is given with its conserved first and last residue. A D gene is named only where the DNA matches it firmly. Where a row states a size, it is once, few, many or the class of an expanded clone; other rows omit it.

V	D	size	J	DNA	CDR3
TRBV6-4	.	.	TRBJ1-2	TGTGCCAGCCCCCTCGGGGGGGAGTACGGTAGGAACTATGGCTACACCTTC	CASPLGGEYGRNYGYTF
TRBV5-4	.	.	TRBJ2-7	TGTGCCAGCAGCTTTCCCGGGACTGAACCTCAAGAGCAGTACTTC	CASSFPGTEPQEQYF
TRBV12-5	TRBD2	.	TRBJ2-2	TGTGCTAGTGGTTTGGGGCTGGCGGGAGGGTGGACCGGGGAGCTGTTTTTT	CASGLGLAGGWTGELFF
TRBV7-6	TRBD1	.	TRBJ2-7	TGTGCCAGCAGCCTCGACAGGGCCTACGAGCAGTACTTC	CASSLDRAYEQYF
TRBV2	.	few	TRBJ1-5	TGTGCCAGCAGTGACGGCAATCAGCCCCAGCATTTT	CASSDGNQPQHF
TRBV10-3	TRBD1	.	TRBJ2-1	TGTGCCATCAGTGACCCGAGGGGGCGCGGAAATGAGCAGTTCTTC	CAISDPRGRGNEQFF
TRBV30	.	.	TRBJ2-3	TGTGCCTGGAGTATTTTAGGGTCTAGCACAGATACGCAGTATTTT	CAWSILGSSTDTQYF
TRBV9	TRBD2	.	TRBJ2-1	TGTGCCAGCAGCGTAGGAGGACTAGCGGGGGGGCTTAACAACAATGAGCAGTTCTTC	CASSVGGLAGGLNNNEQFF
TRBV6-5	.	.	TRBJ1-5	TGTGCCAGCACGGGAGAAGGGTGGCAGCCCCAGCATTTT	CASTGEGWQPQHF
TRBV6-5	TRBD1	.	TRBJ1-3	TGTGCCAGCAGTTACTCGACAGGGATCTCTGGAAACACCATATATTTT	CASSYSTGISGNTIYF
TRBV7-2	.	few	TRBJ1-2	TGTGCCAGCAGCTCCAGGGCTAACTATGGCTACACCTTC	CASSSRANYGYTF
TRBV19	.	.	TRBJ2-6	TGTGCCAGTAGTATCCAGGGATCAGGGGCCAACGTCCTGACTTTC	CASSIQGSGANVLTF
TRBV4-1	.	.	TRBJ1-3	TGCGCCAGCAGACCCCTGGGGCGGGAGAGAGGAAACACCATATATTTT	CASRPLGRERGNTIYF
TRBV30	.	.	TRBJ1-2	TGTGCCTGGAGTGTACGTCTGAACTATGGCTACACCTTC	CAWSVRLNYGYTF
TRBV5-1	.	few	TRBJ1-1	TGCGCCAGCAGCTTGGCCCCGGATGTCACTGAAGCTTTCTTT	CASSLAPDVTEAFF
TRBV7-9	.	.	TRBJ2-3	TGTGCCAGCAGCTTAGCAGGTAGTGATACGCAGTATTTT	CASSLAGSDTQYF
TRBV10-3	.	.	TRBJ1-1	TGTGCCATCAGTGATTCCACAGGAACTGAAGCTTTCTTT	CAISDSTGTEAFF
TRBV4-1	.	few	TRBJ1-4	TGCGCCAGCAGCCAATCCTCTTTGCTTAATGAAAAACTGTTTTTT	CASSQSSLLNEKLFF
TRBV20-1	TRBD2	.	TRBJ2-7	TGCAGTGCGGGGGGGTCCTACGAGCAGTACTTC	CSAGGSYEQYF
TRBV7-8	TRBD1	.	TRBJ1-2	TGTGCCAGCACCCCGGGGTCCGGGACAGGCCGCGTGGGCTACACCTTC	CASTPGSGTGRVGYTF
TRBV6-5	.	.	TRBJ1-1	TGTGCCAGCAGTTACTCGGGGGTGTTGGACACTGAAGCTTTCTTT	CASSYSGVLDTEAFF
TRBV10-1	.	.	TRBJ2-4	TGCGCCAGCAGTGAAAGGGGGGGGAACATTCAGTACTTC	CASSERGGNIQYF
TRBV7-2	TRBD2	.	TRBJ2-1	TGTGCCAGCAGCTTTGCTAGCGGGGGGGCATTCGGTGAGCAGTTCTTC	CASSFASGGAFGEQFF
TRBV5-1	.	.	TRBJ1-1	TGCGCCAGCAGCTTGGGAGGGGAGTGGAACACTGAAGCTTTCTTT	CASSLGGEWNTEAFF
TRBV7-3	.	.	TRBJ1-1	TGTGCCAGCAGCGCGGATGGGGGGGTCAACACTGAAGCTTTCTTT	CASSADGGVNTEAFF
TRBV30	.	.	TRBJ1-1	TGTGCCTGGAGTGTACATGGGGAAGCTTTCTTT	CAWSVHGEAFF
TRBV18	TRBD2	.	TRBJ2-5	TGTGCCAGCTCACCCCTTCGACTAGCGGGAGGGAAAGAGACCCAGTACTTC	CASSPLRLAGGKETQYF
TRBV15	TRBD1	.	TRBJ2-5	TGTGCCACCAGCAGATTGACAGGGGGCCGGGAGACCCAGTACTTC	CATSRLTGGRETQYF
TRBV20-1	.	.	TRBJ2-7	TGCAGTGCTAGGGGGACAGAGCAGTACTTC	CSARGTEQYF
TRBV10-1	.	.	TRBJ2-7	TGCGCCAGCAGTGAGTCGCAGCCCGCCGCCTACGAGCAGTACTTC	CASSESQPAAYEQYF
TRBV7-2	.	few	TRBJ2-6	TGTGCCAGCAGCTTTTTTGGGGCCAACGTCCTGACTTTC	CASSFFGANVLTF
TRBV5-6	TRBD2	.	TRBJ2-1	TGTGCCAGCAGCTCGATAAAACGGACTAGCGGGAGCTCCTACAATGAGCAGTTCTTC	CASSSIKRTSGSSYNEQFF
TRBV6-1	.	.	TRBJ1-6	TGTGCCAGCATACCGACGGGGGCGTATAATTCACCCCTCCACTTT	CASIPTGAYNSPLHF
TRBV11-2	.	.	TRBJ2-1	TGTGCCAGCAGCTTATGGGGTGCGGGTGAGCAGTTCTTC	CASSLWGAGEQFF
TRBV4-1	TRBD1	.	TRBJ1-4	TGCGCCAGCAGCCAGACCGAGGGACAGGGTAATGAAAAACTGTTTTTT	CASSQTEGQGNEKLFF
TRBV6-1	.	.	TRBJ2-7	TGTGCCAGTGTGGCTTATTACGAGCAGTACTTC	CASVAYYEQYF
TRBV11-2	TRBD2	.	TRBJ2-3	TGTGCCAGCACAAGGGGACTAGCGGTCCCAGATACGCAGTATTTT	CASTRGLAVPDTQYF
TRBV2	TRBD2	once	TRBJ2-5	TGTGCCAGCAGTGGAGGTGAAGGGGTCGGGAGGGCCCCCTCCCAAGAGACCCAGTACTTC	CASSGGEGVGRAPSQETQYF
TRBV5-1	.	.	TRBJ1-1	TGCGCCAGCAGCGAACCGAACACTGAAGCTTTCTTT	CASSEPNTEAFF
TRBV19	.	.	TRBJ1-3	TGTGCCAGTAGTGCACAGCGCGGAAACACCATATATTTT	CASSAQRGNTIYF
TRBV6-6	TRBD1	.	TRBJ1-6	TGTGCCAGCAGTTACACACAGGGGGCTAATTCACCCCTCCACTTT	CASSYTQGANSPLHF
TRBV7-8	.	.	TRBJ2-3	TGTGCCAGCAGCCTTGGTATTGGTGCAGATACGCAGTATTTT	CASSLGIGADTQYF
TRBV25-1	TRBD1	once	TRBJ2-5	TGTGCCAGCAGTGAACCCCACAGGGGCCAAGAGACCCAGTACTTC	CASSEPHRGQETQYF
TRBV2	TRBD1	.	TRBJ1-4	TGTGCCAGCAGTCCCATGAGGGGGCAAGGTGAAAAACTGTTTTTT	CASSPMRGQGEKLFF
TRBV4-1	.	.	TRBJ2-6	TGCGCCAGCAGCCAAGATTGGGGCGCGAAGGCCAACGTCCTGACTTTC	CASSQDWGAKANVLTF
TRBV6-5	TRBD1	.	TRBJ1-2	TGTGCCAGCAGTTACGACAGGGATTATGGCTACACCTTC	CASSYDRDYGYTF
TRBV5-1	.	.	TRBJ1-2	TGCGCCAGCAGCCCCGGGGAGCCCAACTATGGCTACACCTTC	CASSPGEPNYGYTF
TRBV7-2	TRBD2	.	TRBJ2-3	TGTGCCAGCAGCCGGACTAGTGGCTCAGATACGCAGTATTTT	CASSRTSGSDTQYF
TRBV7-2	.	.	TRBJ1-4	TGTGCCAGCAGCGGGCAATTTGAAAAACTGTTTTTT	CASSGQFEKLFF
TRBV18	.	.	TRBJ1-5	TGTGCCAGCTCCCCCACCAGAGTAAGGAATCAGCCCCAGCATTTT	CASSPTRVRNQPQHF
TRBV11-2	.	.	TRBJ1-5	TGTGCCAGCAGCAGACACATAAATCAGCCCCAGCATTTT	CASSRHINQPQHF
TRBV7-2	.	.	TRBJ2-7	TGTGCCAGCAGCCCCGACAGGAGCTCCTACGAGCAGTACTTC	CASSPDRSSYEQYF
TRBV5-5	TRBD1	.	TRBJ1-2	TGTGCCAGCAGCACCGGACAGGGGGCATGGTATGGCTACACCTTC	CASSTGQGAWYGYTF
TRBV30	.	.	TRBJ1-1	TGTGCCTGGAGTGGGGAGCTACGAAGAACTGAAGCTTTCTTT	CAWSGELRRTEAFF
TRBV11-3	.	few	TRBJ1-6	TGTGCCAGCAGCTTAGGGGGGGCTTCACCCCTCCACTTT	CASSLGGASPLHF